Following are 27 T cell receptor beta chains from one sample sequenced in a study of blood T cell repertoires in COVID-19. Profiling relied on immunoSEQ multiplex PCR, and the TCRdb table lists in-frame clones only, not all of them. The repertoire holds over 250,000 clones, with 80% to 90% as singletons. Sequencing was performed on peripheral blood. These receptors originate from a woman aged 70-85 years with acute or convalescent COVID-19.

The chain has TRBV3-1 (or the pseudogene TRBV3-2) and TRBJ2-5; D perhaps matches TRBD2 (5 bases). Germline V gene data show CDR1 as LGHDT and CDR2 as YNNKEL (reference sequence). V gave up 4 bases and J gave up 1 base, with 10 bases separating them. The CDR3 runs 14 residues. CDR3 DNA: TGTGCCAGCAGCCCCAAGGCGGGCCAAGAGACCCAGTACTTC. Encoded protein: CASSPKAGQETQYF.

On this clone itself: Other DNA sequences within the sample encode an identical CDR3. This chain connects TRBV9 to TRBJ2-7; TRBD1 agrees at 8 bases. Germline V CDR1 and CDR2: SGDLS, YYNGEE. After removal of 0 bases from V and 2 bases from J, the junction contained 1 base not matched to a gene. The CDR3 is made up of 14 amino acids. CDR3 amino acids: CASSVGTGTYEQYF. CDR3 nucleotide sequence: TGTGCCAGCAGCGTAGGGACAGGGACCTACGAGCAGTACTTC.

The chain carries TRBV19 and TRBJ1-5; 9 bases align to TRBD1. In germline, CDR1 is LNHDA, CDR2 SQIVND (reference sequence). The CDR3 totals 17 residues. The ends lost 5 bases at V and 7 bases at J; junction bases unmatched: 15. CDR3 in DNA: TGTGCCAGTAGTTACTATCATGGGACAGGGTGGAGGCAGCCCCAGCATTTT. Translated: CASSYYHGTGWRQPQHF.

The V and J genes are TRBV20-1 and TRBJ2-3; D remains unclear. With 4 bases removed from V and 0 bases from J, the gap between germline ends came to 2 bases. Germline CDR1 and CDR2: DFQATT and SNEGSKA (reference sequence). The CDR3 is 11 amino acids. Here the CDR3 DNA reads TGCAGTGCTACTAGCACAGATACGCAGTATTTT. Translating it yields CSATSTDTQYF.

The genes are TRBV30 and TRBJ1-2; D uncertain. The V and J ends lost 0 bases and 4 bases respectively, with 12 bases between them. This CDR3 has 14 amino acids. CDR1 GTSNPN and CDR2 SVGIG come from the germline V gene (reference sequence). CDR3 residues: CAWSVQRGGYGYTF. DNA of the CDR3: TGTGCCTGGAGTGTACAGCGGGGTGGCTATGGCTACACCTTC.

V and J are TRBV13 and TRBJ2-2; D call uncertain. Per germline, CDR1 PRHDT and CDR2 FYEKMQ (reference sequence). V gave up 6 bases and J gave up 4 bases, with 9 bases separating them. This CDR3 spans 13 amino acids. The DNA for the CDR3 is TGTGCCAGCAGTTCCCCTCGCACCGGGGAGCTGTTTTTT. It codes for CASSSPRTGELFF. The whole variable domain, filled in from reference TRBV13 and TRBJ2-2, reads AAGVIQSPRHLIKEKRETATLKCYPIPRHDTVYWYQQGPGQDPQFLISFYEKMQSDKGSIPDRFSAQQFSDYHSELNMSSLELGDSALYFCASSSPRTGELFFGEGSRLTVL.

The chain joins TRBV19 to TRBJ1-3; no firm D call. Germline assignment: CDR1 LNHDA and CDR2 SQIVND (reference sequence). V gave up 4 bases and J gave up 3 bases, with 16 bases separating them. This CDR3 comprises 16 residues. The CDR3 loop is CASSNGGSMRGNTIYF. The CDR3 DNA follows: TGTGCCAGTAGTAATGGAGGGTCGATGCGTGGAAACACCATATATTTT. Full variable domain (missing parts from reference TRBV19 and TRBJ1-3): DGGITQSPKYLFRKEGQNVTLSCEQNLNHDAMYWYRQDPGQGLRLIYYSQIVNDFQKGDIAEGYSVSREKKESFPLTVTSAQKNPTAFYLCASSNGGSMRGNTIYFGEGSWLTVV.

This chain's CDR3 is CASKKESSYNSPLHF. As DNA, the CDR3 is TGTGCCAGCAAAAAGGAGAGCTCCTATAATTCACCCCTCCACTTT. This chain uses TRBV2 with TRBJ1-6; D is uncertain. The CDR3 covers 15 residues. Germline assignment: CDR1 SNHLY and CDR2 FYNNEI. Between the trimmed V and J ends, which lost 7 bases and 0 bases, there was a span of 10 bases.

V gene TRBV7-6 combines with J gene TRBJ2-1, with TRBD2 as a possible D gene (7 bases). The CDR3 is 16 residues long. Germline V gene sequence: CDR1 SGHVS, CDR2 FNYEAQ. Trimming took off 1 base at V and 9 bases at J, with 19 bases between the two ends. The CDR3 DNA reads as TGTGCCAGCAGCTTAGTGGGGGGGCCGAGAGAGAGTGAGCAGTTCTTC. Translated: CASSLVGGPRESEQFF.

The CDR3 protein is CASTAVQTNSPLHF. In nucleotides, the CDR3 is TGTGCCAGCACGGCGGTCCAAACGAATTCACCCCTCCACTTT. The chain is built from TRBV3-1 (or the pseudogene TRBV3-2) and TRBJ1-6, with D hard to call. V lost 7 bases and J lost 7, with 14 bases in between. Germline values: CDR1 LGHDT, CDR2 YNNKEL (reference sequence). CDR3 length equals 14 residues.

The J gene is TRBJ2-7, the V gene TRBV5-1, with D possibly matching TRBD1 (7 bases). The ends were cut back, 3 bases at V and 1 base at J, with 14 bases in the middle. The CDR3 extends over 15 amino acids. Per germline, CDR1 SGHRS and CDR2 YFSETQ. CDR3 amino acids: CASSSGGSRSYEQYF. CDR3 in DNA: TGCGCCAGCAGCTCAGGGGGGTCTAGGTCCTACGAGCAGTACTTC. The variable domain in full, with the rest retrieved from reference TRBV5-1 and TRBJ2-7, is KAGVTQTPRYLIKTRGQQVTLSCSPISGHRSVSWYQQTPGQGLQFLFEYFSETQRNKGNFPGRFSGRQFSNSRSEMNVSTLELGDSALYLCASSSGGSRSYEQYFGPGTRLTVT.

A single count supports this clone. The rearrangement links TRBV9 to TRBJ1-1; D gene uncertain. Germline V lookup: CDR1 SGDLS, CDR2 YYNGEE. V gave up 4 bases and J gave up 3 bases, with 13 bases separating them. The CDR3 spans 14 residues. The CDR3 DNA reads as TGTGCCAGCAGCCTCCTCCCCCAGGACACTGAAGCTTTCTTT. This codes for CASSLLPQDTEAFF.

The V and J genes are TRBV29-1 and TRBJ1-1, with 10 nucleotides matching TRBD1. V was pared by 7 bases and J by 1 base, with 3 bases of the junction left unmatched. The CDR3 sequence is 13 residues long. CDR1 is SQVTM, CDR2 ANQGSEA, per germline. Here the CDR3 DNA reads TGCAGCGCCGGACAGGGGGGGAACACTGAAGCTTTCTTT. Protein sequence: CSAGQGGNTEAFF.

The chain has TRBV30 and TRBJ2-3; D possibly corresponds to TRBD1 (6 bases). Trimming pared 3 bases from V and 5 bases from J, leaving 18 bases between. Germline values: CDR1 GTSNPN, CDR2 SVGIG (reference sequence). CDR3 length equals 15 residues. The CDR3 DNA is TGTGCCTGGAGAAGTCCTACAGGGTTGAGAGATACGCAGTATTTT. It codes for CAWRSPTGLRDTQYF.

This clone was recorded only once. DNA of the CDR3: TGCGCCAGCAAAACCGAGGTCGGGCCCCAGCATTTT. Amino acid sequence: CASKTEVGPQHF. The rearrangement uses TRBV10-2 and TRBJ1-5, with unresolved D. V lost 7 bases to trimming and J lost 9 bases, with 13 bases between them. This CDR3 is 12 amino acids long. Germline V gene data show CDR1 as WSHSY and CDR2 as SAAADI.

The chain combines TRBV10-3 with TRBJ1-4, with TRBD1 matching 7 bases. Germline trimming cut 10 bases from V and 5 bases from J; bases unmatched to any gene: 13. Germline CDR1 and CDR2: ENHRY and SYGVKD. CDR3 length: 15 residues. Here the CDR3 DNA reads TGTGCCACCGCTCCGTCGGACAGGCGAAATGAAAAACTGTTTTTT. Its translation is CATAPSDRRNEKLFF.

J is TRBJ1-5 and V is TRBV24-1; D unclear. Germline CDR1 KGHDR, CDR2 SFDVKD. This CDR3 is built from 13 residues. V was shortened by 9 bases and J by 4 bases, with 12 bases between the two germline ends. CDR3 in amino acids: CATRERRNQPQHF. In DNA form, the CDR3 reads TGTGCCACCCGCGAGAGGAGGAATCAGCCCCAGCATTTT.

This clone has only one observation. The chain employs TRBV7-2 and TRBJ1-3; a possible D gene is TRBD1 (6 bases). CDR3 length: 16 amino acids. V was clipped by 5 bases and J by 4 bases, with 18 bases between them. CDR1 and CDR2 (germline): SGHTA, FQGNSA. The CDR3 DNA sequence: TGTGCCAGCAGCGCGTTTCAGGGGATCGCAGGAAACACCATATATTTT. Amino acids: CASSAFQGIAGNTIYF.

This clone was seen a few times. The V and J genes are TRBV3-1 (or the pseudogene TRBV3-2) and TRBJ2-7, with 11 positions matching TRBD2. CDR1 and CDR2 from the germline V gene are LGHDT and YNNKEL (reference sequence). With 6 bases clipped from V and 2 bases from J, the junction kept 3 bases outside the gene matches. The CDR3 sequence is 14 residues long. In DNA, the CDR3 is TGTGCCAGCAGTCTAGCGGGGGGCACCTACGAGCAGTACTTC. Translating gives CASSLAGGTYEQYF.

V gene TRBV4-1 combines with J gene TRBJ2-2; 9 nucleotides match TRBD1. V shed 3 bases, J shed 7 bases, and the junction held 6 bases outside the gene matches. The germline V gene has CDR1 MGHRA and CDR2 YSYEKL. The CDR3 sequence is 15 residues long. The CDR3 here is CASSQGTGKLGELFF. CDR3 coding DNA: TGCGCCAGCAGCCAGGGGACAGGGAAACTCGGGGAGCTGTTTTTT.

The chain joins TRBV6-6 to TRBJ1-2, with D possibly being TRBD1 (6 bases). V was clipped by 8 bases and J by 4 bases, with 11 bases between them. Germline CDR1 and CDR2: MNHNY and SVGAGI (reference sequence). The CDR3 is 12 amino acids. CDR3 residues: CASWQGTYGYTF. In DNA form, the CDR3 reads TGTGCCAGCTGGCAGGGGACCTATGGCTACACCTTC.

This clone was picked up a small number of times. The chain has TRBV10-1 and TRBJ2-6; TRBD1 is a possible D gene (6 bases). The CDR3 is 15 residues long. V gave up 11 bases and J gave up 1 base, with 15 bases separating them. CDR1 is WNHNN, CDR2 SYGVQD, per germline (reference sequence). CDR3 amino acids: CAAPLGGSGANVLTF. CDR3 in DNA: TGCGCCGCCCCTTTAGGGGGATCTGGGGCCAACGTCCTGACTTTC.

This rearrangement joins TRBV3-1 (or the pseudogene TRBV3-2) to TRBJ1-3; D is undetermined. V lost 1 base, J lost 3 bases, and 13 bases lay in between. The CDR3 contains 16 residues. Germline CDR1 and CDR2: LGHDT and YNNKEL (reference sequence). The CDR3 DNA sequence: TGTGCCAGCAGCCAAGGGGTGAGCGTGTTTGGAAACACCATATATTTT. It specifies CASSQGVSVFGNTIYF.

The chain combines TRBV5-1 with TRBJ1-2; maybe TRBD1 (5 bases). CDR3 size: 15 residues. Trimming shortened V by 4 bases and J by 7 bases, and 20 bases separated the two germline ends. The germline gives CDR1 SGHRS, CDR2 YFSETQ. The CDR3 spells CASSPSGGGSAGYTF. CDR3 DNA: TGCGCCAGCAGCCCATCCGGGGGGGGATCGGCTGGCTACACCTTC.

The chain employs TRBV19 and TRBJ2-4, with TRBD1 matching 11 bases. The ends lost 7 bases at V and 6 bases at J; junction bases unmatched: 5. Germline CDR1 is LNHDA and CDR2 is SQIVND (reference sequence). The CDR3 length is 14 residues. CDR3 DNA: TGTGCCAGTAACCTGGGACAGGGGGTAAACATTCAGTACTTC. It specifies CASNLGQGVNIQYF.

The genes are TRBV5-5 and TRBJ1-5; 7 bases match TRBD1. With V trimmed by 4 bases and J by 2 bases, 9 bases remained unmatched. Germline assignment: CDR1 SGHKS and CDR2 YYEKEE (reference sequence). The CDR3 sequence is 16 residues long. The DNA of the CDR3 is TGTGCCAGCAGCATAGGGACAGACATGGGCAATCAGCCCCAGCATTTT. Its translation: CASSIGTDMGNQPQHF.

This chain links TRBV5-1 with TRBJ2-5, with a tentative D call TRBD1 (7 bases). Germline CDR1 reads SGHRS; CDR2 reads YFSETQ. V lost 4 bases and J lost 9, with 16 bases in between. The CDR3 spans 13 residues. CDR3 loop: CASSTLSRGAQYF. CDR3 nucleotide sequence: TGCGCCAGCAGCACCCTTAGCAGGGGGGCCCAGTACTTC.